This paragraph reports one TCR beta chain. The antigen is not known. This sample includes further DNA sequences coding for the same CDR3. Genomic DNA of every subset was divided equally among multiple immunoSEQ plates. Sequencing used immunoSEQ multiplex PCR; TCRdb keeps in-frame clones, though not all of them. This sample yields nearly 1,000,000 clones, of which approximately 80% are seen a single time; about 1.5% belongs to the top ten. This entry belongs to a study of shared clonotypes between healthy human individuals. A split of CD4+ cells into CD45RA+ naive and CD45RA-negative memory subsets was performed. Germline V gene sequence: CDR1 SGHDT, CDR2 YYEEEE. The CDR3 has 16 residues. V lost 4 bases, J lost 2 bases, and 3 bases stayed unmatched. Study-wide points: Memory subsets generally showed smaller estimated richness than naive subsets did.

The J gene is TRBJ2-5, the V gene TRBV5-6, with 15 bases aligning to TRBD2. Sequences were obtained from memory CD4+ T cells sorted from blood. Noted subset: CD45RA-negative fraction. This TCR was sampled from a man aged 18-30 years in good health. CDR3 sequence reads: CASSPGLAGGQETQYF. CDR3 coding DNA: TGTGCCAGCAGCCCGGGACTAGCGGGGGGACAAGAGACCCAGTACTTC.